One and the same sample provided the 30 T cell receptor beta chains below, sequenced in a study of blood T cells in healthy people across ages. With a J-beta primer mix and a sample-barcoded 5' primer, a second PCR ran roughly 7 to 11 cycles. TCRdb independently ran MiXCR on the 5' RACE reads; one entry per CDR3 protein. The table includes about 570,000 distinct CDR3 sequences, 27% detected once. The data also belong to a second study, concerning T cells of mothers and their children.

Input material: blood. All receptors come from a boy aged 2 to 10 in good health.

The chain recombines TRBV20-1 with TRBJ2-7; D remains ambiguous. V was pared by 0 bases and J by 3 bases, with 9 bases between. Germline loops: CDR1 DFQATT, CDR2 SNEGSKA (reference sequence). This CDR3 has 13 amino acids. CDR3 bases: TGCAGTGCTAGAGATCTGCTAGACTACGAGCAGTACTTC. This encodes CSARDLLDYEQYF.

The rearrangement uses TRBV7-3 and TRBJ2-4, with a weak D call TRBD2 (5 bases). CDR3 length equals 15 residues. Trimming took off 1 base at V and 7 bases at J, with 14 bases between the two ends. Per germline, CDR1 SGHTA and CDR2 FQGTGA. Written as DNA, the CDR3 is TGTGCCAGCAGCTTAAACCGGGAAACCGGCAACATTCAGTACTTC. This translates into CASSLNRETGNIQYF.

This clonotype has more than one count but fewer than ten. This chain uses TRBV24-1 with TRBJ2-7; D gene uncertain. V was cut by 4 bases and J by 4 bases, with 10 bases left in between. The germline V gene encodes CDR1 KGHDR and CDR2 SFDVKD. The CDR3 is 13 amino acids. CDR3 loop: CATSDPASYEQYF. The CDR3 coding sequence is TGTGCCACCAGTGACCCGGCGTCGTACGAGCAGTACTTC.

The chain carries TRBV7-8 and TRBJ2-5; D not resolved. The closer fit of TRBJ2-7 to the DNA end suggests the J call may be wrong. The V gene's germline CDR1 is SGHVS and CDR2 FQNEAQ. The CDR3 is made up of 12 amino acids. The CDR3 spells CASSRRVGEQYF. The DNA for the CDR3 is TGTGCCAGCAGCCGTAGGGTAGGCGAGCAGTACTTC.

V and J are TRBV29-1 and TRBJ2-5; D is unclear. Looked up from germline, CDR1 is SQVTM and CDR2 is ANQGSEA. This CDR3 is 12 amino acids long. The DNA of the CDR3 is TGCAGTGTTTCCTATCGTCGGGAGACCCAGTACTTC. This sequence encodes CSVSYRRETQYF.

This clonotype has more than one count but fewer than ten. The gene calls are TRBV9 and TRBJ1-5, with D uncertain. The CDR3 consists of 14 residues. Trimming pared 0 bases from V and 5 bases from J, leaving 9 bases between. Germline lookup yields CDR1 SGDLS and CDR2 YYNGEE. CDR3 amino acids: CASSVAAYDQPQHF. CDR3 DNA sequence: TGTGCCAGCAGCGTAGCCGCGTACGATCAGCCCCAGCATTTT.

The chain couples TRBV5-1 to TRBJ2-5; no reliable D call. Matching the DNA end better, TRBJ2-1 makes the J call doubtful. CDR3 size: 15 residues. The germline V gene has CDR1 SGHRS and CDR2 YFSETQ. CDR3 sequence: CASSLGRTDYNEQFF. CDR3 bases: TGCGCCAGCAGCTTGGGTAGGACGGACTACAATGAGCAGTTCTTC.

This clonotype has more than one count but fewer than ten. The chain recombines TRBV12-3 or TRBV12-4 with TRBJ2-3, with TRBD2 identical over 8 bases. V trimming: 4 bases; J trimming: 2 bases; junction bases outside the gene matches: 5. This CDR3 is built from 15 residues. The CDR3 nucleotides read TGTGCCAGCAGTTCCTGGACTAGCTCCACAGATACGCAGTATTTT. This translates into CASSSWTSSTDTQYF.

The V and J genes are TRBV6-2 or TRBV6-3 and TRBJ2-5; a possible D gene is TRBD1 (6 bases). Judging by the DNA end, TRBJ2-7 fits better; the J call may be wrong. The germline gives CDR1 MNHEY, CDR2 SVGEGT. The CDR3 runs to 15 residues. CDR3 sequence (DNA): TGTGCCAGCAGTTACCCCGACAGGATCTCCTACGAGCAGTACTTC. It is translated as CASSYPDRISYEQYF.

The CDR3 sequence is CASSQDLASGSWGEQFF. As DNA, the CDR3 is TGCGCCAGCAGCCAAGATCTGGCTAGCGGGAGTTGGGGTGAGCAGTTCTTC. The chain uses TRBV4-3 and TRBJ2-1; TRBD2 agrees at 10 bases. From germline, CDR1 is LGHNA and CDR2 YSLEER. V shed 0 bases and J 9 bases; nucleotides not matched to a gene: 11. The CDR3 runs 17 residues.

This clonotype showed up just a few times. The V and J genes are TRBV25-1 and TRBJ1-1; no reliable D call. V gave up 3 bases and J gave up 11 bases, with 13 bases separating them. From germline, CDR1 is MGHDK and CDR2 SYGVNS. The CDR3 totals 12 residues. CDR3 sequence reads: CASSDQPPLAFF. The CDR3 DNA is TGTGCCAGCAGTGACCAGCCTCCGTTGGCTTTCTTT. The full variable domain, completed using reference TRBV25-1 and TRBJ1-1, is EADIYQTPRYLVIGTGKKITLECSQTMGHDKMYWYQQDPGMELHLIHYSYGVNSTEKGDLSSESTVSRIRTEHFPLTLESARPSHTSQYLCASSDQPPLAFFGQGTRLTVV.

This sequence joins TRBV6-1 and TRBJ2-5; D gene unclear. The J call is doubtful: the DNA matches TRBJ2-7 better. The CDR3 is 13 amino acids. Germline lookup yields CDR1 MNHNS and CDR2 SASEGT. CDR3 in DNA: TGTGCCAGCAGTGAAACAATCAGGTACGAGCAGTACTTC. As protein: CASSETIRYEQYF.

The gene calls are TRBV13 and TRBJ2-1, with D perhaps given as TRBD1 or TRBD2 (6 bases each). V gave up 1 base and J gave up 1 base, with 11 bases separating them. The CDR3 has 16 residues. CDR1 and CDR2 (germline): PRHDT, FYEKMQ (reference sequence). Here the CDR3 DNA reads TGTGCCAGCAGCTTAGAAACGGGGGCATCCTACAATGAGCAGTTCTTC. It translates to CASSLETGASYNEQFF. The full variable domain, with the rest looked up from reference TRBV13 and TRBJ2-1, is AAGVIQSPRHLIKEKRETATLKCYPIPRHDTVYWYQQGPGQDPQFLISFYEKMQSDKGSIPDRFSAQQFSDYHSELNMSSLELGDSALYFCASSLETGASYNEQFFGPGTRLTVL.

This chain uses TRBV7-9 with TRBJ2-5, with D perhaps given as TRBD1 or TRBD2 (5 bases each). The end of the DNA fits TRBJ2-1 better, so the J call may be wrong. This CDR3 spans 17 amino acids. The germline V gene encodes CDR1 SEHNR and CDR2 FQNEAQ (reference sequence). The CDR3 bases are TGTGCCAGCAGCTTTACTGGTGGGGGTGGAGGATACAATGAGCAGTTCTTC. Protein: CASSFTGGGGGYNEQFF.

The chain is built from TRBV7-7 and TRBJ2-2, with D perhaps TRBD2 (5 bases). Germline values: CDR1 SSHAT, CDR2 FNYEAQ (reference sequence). The V and J ends lost 5 bases and 5 bases respectively, with 12 bases between them. The CDR3 runs to 14 residues. CDR3 DNA: TGTGCCAGCAGCCCGGCCCCGGGGACCGGGGAGCTGTTTTTT. Residues: CASSPAPGTGELFF.

Written as DNA, the CDR3 is TGTGCCAGCAGCGCACAGGGTTGTGGGGCCAACGTCCTGACTTTC. It is translated as CASSAQGCGANVLTF. The gene calls are TRBV9 and TRBJ2-6; possible D gene TRBD1, 6 bases. This CDR3 contains 15 residues. Germline CDR1 SGDLS, CDR2 YYNGEE. The V end was cut by 3 bases, the J end by 3 bases, with 10 bases between.

J is TRBJ2-5 and V is TRBV11-2; D possibly corresponds to TRBD2 (6 bases). The CDR3 contains 13 residues. From germline, CDR1 is SGHAT and CDR2 FQNNGV. Deletions cut 10 bases from V and 11 bases from J, with 23 bases between. CDR3 residues: CANYNQGPREQYF. CDR3 bases: TGTGCCAACTACAATCAGGGCCCTCGGGAGCAGTACTTC.

The chain employs TRBV3-1 and TRBJ2-5; TRBD1 aligns across 7 bases. The germline V gene has CDR1 LGHDT and CDR2 YNNKEL (reference sequence). J lost 4 bases, V lost 9 bases, and 5 bases had no gene match. The CDR3 consists of 12 residues. The CDR3 here is CASKGQRETQYF. DNA for the CDR3: TGTGCCAGTAAGGGACAGAGAGAGACCCAGTACTTC.

The chain has TRBV11-1 and TRBJ1-2; D is undetermined. This CDR3 comprises 14 residues. Germline CDR1 SGHAT, CDR2 FQDESV (reference sequence). The V end was cut by 4 bases, the J end by 6 bases, with 15 bases between. CDR3 loop: CASSSHSPVDGYTF. In DNA, the CDR3 is TGTGCCAGCAGCTCCCATTCCCCCGTCGATGGCTACACCTTC. The entire variable domain, with the rest obtained from reference TRBV11-1 and TRBJ1-2, is as follows: EAEVAQSPRYKITEKSQAVAFWCDPISGHATLYWYRQILGQGPELLVQFQDESVVDDSQLPKDRFSAERLKGVDSTLKIQPAELGDSAMYLCASSSHSPVDGYTFGSGTRLTVV.

This clonotype was detected many times. This chain connects TRBV6-1 to TRBJ1-2; D gene uncertain. The CDR3 is made up of 14 amino acids. V shed 3 bases and J shed 2 bases, with 10 bases lying between them. Germline values: CDR1 MNHNS, CDR2 SASEGT. CDR3 coding DNA: TGTGCCAGCAGTGACCCCTCAACCAACTATGGCTACACCTTC. This translates into CASSDPSTNYGYTF.

This clonotype showed up just a few times. The chain combines TRBV10-3 with TRBJ2-5, with a possible D match to TRBD1 (6 bases). V shed 5 bases and J shed 0 bases, with 16 bases lying between them. Germline CDR1 is ENHRY and CDR2 is SYGVKD. The CDR3 consists of 16 residues. The CDR3 reads CAISNMVRGYQETQYF. CDR3 bases: TGTGCCATCAGTAATATGGTGAGGGGGTACCAAGAGACCCAGTACTTC.

This chain links TRBV29-1 with TRBJ2-3; D unresolved. The ends were cut back, 4 bases at V and 3 bases at J, with 8 bases in the middle. This CDR3 spans 12 amino acids. The V gene's germline CDR1 is SQVTM and CDR2 ANQGSEA. The CDR3 reads CSVAEITDTQYF. The CDR3 DNA follows: TGCAGCGTTGCAGAGATTACAGATACGCAGTATTTT.

This clonotype appeared a few times. An end of the junction does not agree with germline; a read error may underlie this. V and J are TRBV13 and TRBJ1-2; D remains unclear. The length of the CDR3 is 13 residues. Germline CDR1 and CDR2: PRHDT and FYEKMQ (reference sequence). The CDR3: CASSYGPENGCTF. The CDR3 DNA reads as TGTGCCAGCAGCTACGGACCGGAGAATGGCTGCACCTTC.

The V gene is TRBV7-9, the J gene TRBJ1-1; maybe TRBD1 (6 bases). The ends were cut back, 5 bases at V and 8 bases at J, with 9 bases in the middle. The CDR3 is made up of 11 amino acids. CDR1 SEHNR and CDR2 FQNEAQ come from the germline V gene (reference sequence). DNA for the CDR3: TGTGCCAGCAGCCTGGGACAAGAAGCTTTCTTT. Translating it yields CASSLGQEAFF.

The V call is TRBV4-1, the J call TRBJ2-3; D not resolved. The CDR3 is 12 amino acids. CDR1 and CDR2 from the germline V gene are MGHRA and YSYEKL. V lost 0 bases, J lost 6 bases, and 4 bases lay in between. CDR3 sequence: CASSQDYDTQYF. DNA for the CDR3: TGCGCCAGCAGCCAAGATTATGATACGCAGTATTTT.

This chain links TRBV3-1 with TRBJ2-7, with 7 bases that match TRBD1. The CDR3 is 14 amino acids. Trimming at V came to 2 bases and at J to 2 bases, leaving 3 bases not matched to a gene. Germline V gives CDR1 LGHDT, CDR2 YNNKEL (reference sequence). CDR3 amino acids: CASSQLTGTYEQYF. Written as DNA, the CDR3 is TGTGCCAGCAGCCAATTGACAGGGACCTACGAGCAGTACTTC.

The chain joins TRBV12-5 to TRBJ2-1; no reliable D call. With the DNA end fitting TRBJ2-7 better, the J assignment may be wrong. This CDR3 contains 11 residues. Germline V gives CDR1 LGHNT, CDR2 FRNRAP. The CDR3 sequence is CASGPLYEQYF. CDR3 nucleotide sequence: TGTGCTAGTGGCCCCCTCTACGAGCAGTACTTC.

This clonotype was seen more than once but under ten times. V usage is TRBV7-2 and J usage is TRBJ2-4; D uncertain. Germline CDR1 and CDR2: SGHTA and FQGNSA. The CDR3 length is 13 residues. With 3 bases removed from V and 1 base from J, the gap between germline ends came to 4 bases. CDR3 protein: CASSFWAKNIQYF. The DNA of the CDR3 is TGTGCCAGCAGCTTCTGGGCCAAAAACATTCAGTACTTC.

V gene TRBV20-1 combines with J gene TRBJ1-4; TRBD1 aligns across 8 bases. The germline gives CDR1 DFQATT, CDR2 SNEGSKA (reference sequence). After removal of 4 bases from V and 5 bases from J, the junction contained 12 bases not matched to a gene. This CDR3 has 16 amino acids. CDR3 protein: CSAKDRASVANEKLFF. Written as DNA, the CDR3 is TGCAGTGCTAAGGACAGGGCTTCCGTCGCCAATGAAAAACTGTTTTTT.

This clonotype appeared a single time. The chain combines TRBV9 with TRBJ1-4; no firm D call. Trimming stripped 5 bases from V and 4 bases from J, with 33 bases between. Germline V gene sequence: CDR1 SGDLS, CDR2 YYNGEE. The CDR3 runs to 21 residues. The CDR3 reads CASRDLPGRRAKWGNNEKLFF. The DNA for the CDR3 is TGTGCCAGCAGAGACCTACCCGGACGAAGGGCTAAATGGGGAAATAATGAAAAACTGTTTTTT.